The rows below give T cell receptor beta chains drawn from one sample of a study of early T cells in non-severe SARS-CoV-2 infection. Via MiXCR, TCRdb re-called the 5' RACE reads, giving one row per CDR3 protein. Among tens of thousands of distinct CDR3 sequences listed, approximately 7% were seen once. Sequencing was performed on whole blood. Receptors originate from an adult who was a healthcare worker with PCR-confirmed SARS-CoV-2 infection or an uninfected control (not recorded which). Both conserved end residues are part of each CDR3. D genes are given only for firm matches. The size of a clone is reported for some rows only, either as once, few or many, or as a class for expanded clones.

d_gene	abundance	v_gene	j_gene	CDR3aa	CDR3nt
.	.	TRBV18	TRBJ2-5	CASSPSSETQYF	TGTGCCAGCTCACCTTCGTCCGAGACCCAGTACTTC
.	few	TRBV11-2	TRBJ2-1	CASSFDPYNEQFF	TGTGCCAGCAGCTTCGACCCGTACAATGAGCAGTTCTTC
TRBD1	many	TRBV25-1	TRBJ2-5	CASSEFGGQGIAQETQYF	TGTGCCAGCAGTGAATTCGGAGGACAGGGGATCGCCCAAGAGACCCAGTACTTC
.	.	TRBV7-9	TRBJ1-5	CASSLALNQPQHF	TGTGCCAGCAGCTTAGCCTTAAATCAGCCCCAGCATTTT
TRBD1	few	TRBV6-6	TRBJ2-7	CASGTAYYEQYF	TGTGCCAGCGGGACAGCGTACTACGAGCAGTACTTC
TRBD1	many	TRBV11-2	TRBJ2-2	CASSHRGPGELFF	TGTGCCAGCAGTCACAGGGGACCCGGGGAGCTGTTTTTT
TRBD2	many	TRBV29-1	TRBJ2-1	CSVVGLAGTSSYNEQFF	TGCAGCGTTGTCGGACTAGCGGGCACGAGCTCCTACAATGAGCAGTTCTTC
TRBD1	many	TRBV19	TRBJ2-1	CASKDGTGANEQFF	TGTGCCAGTAAGGATGGGACAGGGGCCAATGAGCAGTTCTTC
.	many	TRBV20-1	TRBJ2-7	CSARGRTYEQYF	TGCAGTGCTAGAGGCCGTACCTACGAGCAGTACTTC
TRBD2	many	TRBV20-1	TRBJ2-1	CSASGLDPYNEQFF	TGCAGTGCTAGCGGACTAGACCCTTACAATGAGCAGTTCTTC
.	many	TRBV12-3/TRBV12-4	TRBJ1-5	CASRETAMGQPQHF	TGTGCCAGCAGGGAGACAGCGATGGGTCAGCCCCAGCATTTT
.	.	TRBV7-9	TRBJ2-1	CASSPPWGQGPPGTYNEQFF	TGTGCCAGCAGCCCCCCCTGGGGGCAGGGCCCCCCGGGGACCTACAATGAGCAGTTCTTC
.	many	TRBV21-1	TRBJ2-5	CASKTLQETQYF	TGTGCCAGCAAGACCTTGCAAGAGACCCAGTACTTC
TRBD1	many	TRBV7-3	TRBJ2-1	CASSLSGGTGQNEQFF	TGTGCCAGCAGCTTATCGGGCGGGACAGGGCAGAATGAGCAGTTCTTC
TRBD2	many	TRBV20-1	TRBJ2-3	CSANQLAYTQYF	TGCAGTGCTAACCAACTAGCGTACACGCAGTATTTT
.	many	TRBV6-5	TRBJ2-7	CASSYRRSYEQYF	TGTGCCAGCAGTTACCGGAGGTCCTACGAGCAGTACTTC
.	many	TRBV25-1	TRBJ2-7	CASSEEGGSYEQYF	TGTGCCAGCAGTGAGGAGGGGGGTAGCTACGAGCAGTACTTC
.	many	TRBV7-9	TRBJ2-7	CASSSTHEQYF	TGTGCCAGCAGCTCTACCCACGAGCAGTACTTC
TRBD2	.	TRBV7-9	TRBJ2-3	CASSPGTSPSTDTQYF	TGTGCCAGCAGCCCTGGGACTAGTCCTAGCACAGATACGCAGTATTTT
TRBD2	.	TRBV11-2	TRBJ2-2	CASSPPREVDGELFF	TGTGCCAGCAGCCCCCCGCGGGAGGTGGACGGGGAGCTGTTTTTT
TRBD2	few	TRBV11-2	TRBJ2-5	CASSSGLGETQYF	TGTGCCAGCAGCTCGGGACTAGGAGAGACCCAGTACTTC
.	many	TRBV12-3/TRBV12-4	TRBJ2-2	CASSQGLAENTGELFF	TGTGCCAGCAGCCAGGGGCTAGCGGAGAACACCGGGGAGCTGTTTTTT
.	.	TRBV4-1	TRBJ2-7	CASSHSPTAPYEQYF	TGCGCCAGCAGCCACTCACCGACAGCACCCTACGAGCAGTACTTC